This T cell receptor beta chain was captured by sequencing in a study of cytomegalovirus exposure and HLA in healthy donors. Study-level results: Later analysis found that TCR beta chains associated with HLA were more clonally expanded than other, equally common chains.

As for this clone: As yet, its antigen is unknown.

PCR primers comprised 60 Vbeta and 13 Jbeta primers. Profiled with immunoSEQ multiplex PCR; TCRdb holds only in-frame clones, not every one. Here the sample spans about 130,000 clones, about 81% being singletons. The receptor comes from a woman aged 25 to 39 in good health and CMV-seronegative. Sequencing was performed on PBMCs.

The CDR3 coding sequence is TGTGCCAGCAGTTACTCAAGGGCGGGAGACTACTACGAGCAGTACTTC. Translating it yields CASSYSRAGDYYEQYF. J is TRBJ2-7 and V is TRBV6-5, with 7 bases matching TRBD2. The V segment lost 0 bases and the J segment 3 bases; nucleotides outside the gene matches: 8. The germline V gene has CDR1 MNHEY and CDR2 SVGAGI. CDR3 length: 16 amino acids.